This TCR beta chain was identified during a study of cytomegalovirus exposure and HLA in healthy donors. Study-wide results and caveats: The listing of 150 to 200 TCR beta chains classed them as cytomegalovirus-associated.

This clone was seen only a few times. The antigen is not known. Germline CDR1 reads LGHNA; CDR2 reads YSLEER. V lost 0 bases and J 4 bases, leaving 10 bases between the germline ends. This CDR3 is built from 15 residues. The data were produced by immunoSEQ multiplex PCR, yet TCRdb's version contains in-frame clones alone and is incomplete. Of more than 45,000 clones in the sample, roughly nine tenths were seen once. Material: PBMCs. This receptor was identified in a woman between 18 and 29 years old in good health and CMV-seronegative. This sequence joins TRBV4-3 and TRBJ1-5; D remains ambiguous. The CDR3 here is CASSQDHRGNQPQHF. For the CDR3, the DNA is TGCGCCAGCAGCCAAGATCACCGGGGTAATCAGCCCCAGCATTTT.